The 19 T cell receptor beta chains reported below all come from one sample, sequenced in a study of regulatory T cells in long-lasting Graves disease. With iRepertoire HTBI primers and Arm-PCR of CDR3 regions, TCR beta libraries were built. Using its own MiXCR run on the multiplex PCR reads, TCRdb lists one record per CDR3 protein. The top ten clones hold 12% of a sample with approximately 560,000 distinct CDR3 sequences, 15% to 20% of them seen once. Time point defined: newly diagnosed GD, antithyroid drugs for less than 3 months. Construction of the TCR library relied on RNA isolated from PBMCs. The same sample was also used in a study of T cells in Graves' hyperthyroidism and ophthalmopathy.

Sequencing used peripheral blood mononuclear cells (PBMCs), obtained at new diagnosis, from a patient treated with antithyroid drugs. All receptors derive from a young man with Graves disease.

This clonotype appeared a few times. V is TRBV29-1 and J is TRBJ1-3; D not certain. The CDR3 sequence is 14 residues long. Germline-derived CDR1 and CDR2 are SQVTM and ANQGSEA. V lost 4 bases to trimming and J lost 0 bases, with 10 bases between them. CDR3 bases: TGCAGCGTTGGGTTCCCAGACTCTGGAAACACCATATATTTT. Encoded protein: CSVGFPDSGNTIYF.

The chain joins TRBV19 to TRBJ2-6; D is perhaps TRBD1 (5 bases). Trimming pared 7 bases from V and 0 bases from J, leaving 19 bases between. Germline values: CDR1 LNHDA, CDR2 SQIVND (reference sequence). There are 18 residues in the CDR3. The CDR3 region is CASTALRQGFSGANVLTF. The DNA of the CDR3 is TGTGCCAGTACCGCTTTGAGGCAGGGCTTCTCTGGGGCCAACGTCCTGACTTTC.

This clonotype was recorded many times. In DNA, the CDR3 is TGTGCCAGCAGAACGGGACTAGCGGGAGGGGCCCAGGATACGCAGTATTTT. Translating it yields CASRTGLAGGAQDTQYF. V usage is TRBV28 and J usage is TRBJ2-3; 16 bases map to TRBD2. Germline CDR1 is MDHEN and CDR2 is SYDVKM. J gave up 6 bases and V 6 bases, and 9 bases lay outside the gene matches. The CDR3 runs 17 residues.

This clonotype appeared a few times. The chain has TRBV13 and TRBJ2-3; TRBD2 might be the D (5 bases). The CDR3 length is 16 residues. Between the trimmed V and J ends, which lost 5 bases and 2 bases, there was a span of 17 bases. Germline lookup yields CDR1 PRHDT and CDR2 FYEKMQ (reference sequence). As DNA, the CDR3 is TGTGCCAGCAGCCCCCCAGCCGAGCGGAACACAGATACGCAGTATTTT. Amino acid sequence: CASSPPAERNTDTQYF.

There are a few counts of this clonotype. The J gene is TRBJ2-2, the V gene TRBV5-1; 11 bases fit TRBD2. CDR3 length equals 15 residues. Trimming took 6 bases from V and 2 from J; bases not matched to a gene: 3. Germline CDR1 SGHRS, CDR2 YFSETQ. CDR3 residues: CASTGTSGNTGELFF. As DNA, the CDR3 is TGCGCCAGCACCGGGACTAGCGGAAACACCGGGGAGCTGTTTTTT.

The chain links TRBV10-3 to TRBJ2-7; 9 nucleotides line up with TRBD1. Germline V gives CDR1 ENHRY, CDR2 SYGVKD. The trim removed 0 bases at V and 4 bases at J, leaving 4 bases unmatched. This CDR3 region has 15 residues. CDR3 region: CAISESGQGIYEQYF. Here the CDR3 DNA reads TGTGCCATCAGTGAGTCGGGACAGGGCATTTACGAGCAGTACTTC.

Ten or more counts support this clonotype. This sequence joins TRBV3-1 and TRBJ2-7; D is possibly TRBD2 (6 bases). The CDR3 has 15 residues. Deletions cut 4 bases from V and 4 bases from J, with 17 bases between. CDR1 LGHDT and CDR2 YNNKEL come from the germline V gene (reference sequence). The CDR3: CASSRRSGTGYEQYF. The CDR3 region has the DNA TGTGCCAGCAGCCGGCGATCGGGGACTGGTTACGAGCAGTACTTC.

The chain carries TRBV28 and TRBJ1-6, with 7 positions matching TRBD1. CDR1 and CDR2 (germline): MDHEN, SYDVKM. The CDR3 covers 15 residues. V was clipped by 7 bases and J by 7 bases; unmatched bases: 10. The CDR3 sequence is CASKIQDRENSPLHF. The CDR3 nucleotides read TGTGCCAGCAAAATACAAGACAGGGAGAATTCACCCCTCCACTTT.

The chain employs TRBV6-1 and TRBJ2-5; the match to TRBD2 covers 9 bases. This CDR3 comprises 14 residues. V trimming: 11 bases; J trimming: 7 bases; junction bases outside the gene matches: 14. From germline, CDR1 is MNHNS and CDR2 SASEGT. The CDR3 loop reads CAVTVAGVKVTQYF. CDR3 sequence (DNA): TGTGCCGTGACGGTAGCGGGAGTTAAGGTGACCCAGTACTTC.

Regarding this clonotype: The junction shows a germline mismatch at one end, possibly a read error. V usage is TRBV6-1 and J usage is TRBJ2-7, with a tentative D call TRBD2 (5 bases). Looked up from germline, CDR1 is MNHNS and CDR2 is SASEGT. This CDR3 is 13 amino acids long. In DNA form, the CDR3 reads TGTGCCAGCAGTAAAGCGGAACCGGGAGAGCAGTACTTC. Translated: CASSKAEPGEQYF.

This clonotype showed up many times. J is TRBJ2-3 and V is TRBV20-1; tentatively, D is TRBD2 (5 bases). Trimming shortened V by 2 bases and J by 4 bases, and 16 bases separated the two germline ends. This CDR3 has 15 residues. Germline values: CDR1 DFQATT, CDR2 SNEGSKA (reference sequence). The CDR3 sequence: CSARSGSTEADTQYF. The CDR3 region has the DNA TGCAGTGCTAGATCGGGGAGTACGGAGGCAGATACGCAGTATTTT.

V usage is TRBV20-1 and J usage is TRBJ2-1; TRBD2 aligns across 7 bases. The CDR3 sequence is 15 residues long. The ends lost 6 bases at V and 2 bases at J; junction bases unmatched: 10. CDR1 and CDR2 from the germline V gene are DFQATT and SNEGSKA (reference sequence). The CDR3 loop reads CSALPLRETYNEQFF. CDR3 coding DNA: TGCAGTGCCCTGCCCCTGCGGGAGACCTACAATGAGCAGTTCTTC.

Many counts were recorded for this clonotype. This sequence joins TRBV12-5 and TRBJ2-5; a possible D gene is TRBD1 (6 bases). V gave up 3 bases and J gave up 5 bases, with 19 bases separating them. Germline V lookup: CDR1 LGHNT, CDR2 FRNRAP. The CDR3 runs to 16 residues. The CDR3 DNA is TGTGCTAGTGGTTTCGTTCTCGGGACACAACAGGAGACCCAGTACTTC. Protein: CASGFVLGTQQETQYF. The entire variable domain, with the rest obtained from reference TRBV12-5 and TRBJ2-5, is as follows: DARVTQTPRHKVTEMGQEVTMRCQPILGHNTVFWYRQTMMQGLELLAYFRNRAPLDDSGMPKDRFSAEMPDATLATLKIQPSEPRDSAVYFCASGFVLGTQQETQYFGPGTRLLVL.

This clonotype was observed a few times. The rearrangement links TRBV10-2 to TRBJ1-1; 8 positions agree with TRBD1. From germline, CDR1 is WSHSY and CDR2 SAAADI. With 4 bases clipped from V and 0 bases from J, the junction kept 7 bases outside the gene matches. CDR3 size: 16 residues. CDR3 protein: CASSGAGGTMNTEAFF. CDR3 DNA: TGCGCCAGCAGTGGGGCAGGGGGCACTATGAACACTGAAGCTTTCTTT.

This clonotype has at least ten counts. The chain's CDR3 is CASKQGGTGYYEQYF. CDR3 DNA sequence: TGTGCCAGCAAACAGGGGGGGACAGGCTACTACGAGCAGTACTTC. The rearrangement uses TRBV2 and TRBJ2-7, with a possible D match to TRBD1 (8 bases). V lost 7 bases and J 3 bases, leaving 19 bases between the germline ends. This CDR3 has 15 amino acids. Germline V gene sequence: CDR1 SNHLY, CDR2 FYNNEI.

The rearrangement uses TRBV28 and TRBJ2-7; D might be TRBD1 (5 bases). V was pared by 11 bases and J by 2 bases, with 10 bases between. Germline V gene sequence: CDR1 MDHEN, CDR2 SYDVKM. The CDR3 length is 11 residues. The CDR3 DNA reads TGTGCCGCCCAGGGCCCCTACGAGCAGTACTTC. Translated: CAAQGPYEQYF.

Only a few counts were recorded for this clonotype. The CDR3 DNA sequence: TGCAGCGTTGAATATGGTTTCAGCCTAGCGTTCTTC. This translates into CSVEYGFSLAFF. The rearrangement uses TRBV29-1 and TRBJ2-1, with D tentatively TRBD2 (5 bases). Deletions cut 2 bases from V and 15 bases from J, with 17 bases between. Looked up from germline, CDR1 is SQVTM and CDR2 is ANQGSEA. This CDR3 spans 12 amino acids.

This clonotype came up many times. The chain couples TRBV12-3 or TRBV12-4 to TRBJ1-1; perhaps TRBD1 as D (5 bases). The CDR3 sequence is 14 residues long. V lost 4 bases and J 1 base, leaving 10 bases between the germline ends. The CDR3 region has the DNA TGTGCCAGCAGTTCTTGGGGCCCGAACACTGAAGCTTTCTTT. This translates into CASSSWGPNTEAFF.

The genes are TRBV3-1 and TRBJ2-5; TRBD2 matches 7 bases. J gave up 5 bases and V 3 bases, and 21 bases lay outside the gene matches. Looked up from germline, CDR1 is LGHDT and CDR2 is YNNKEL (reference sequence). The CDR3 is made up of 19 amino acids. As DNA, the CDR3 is TGTGCCAGCAGCCAGGATATAGCGGTGAGACTAGCCGGTCCGGAGACCCAGTACTTC. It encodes CASSQDIAVRLAGPETQYF.